Each of the 32 T cell receptor beta chains below was sequenced from the same sample in a study of type 1 and type 2 diabetes patients. Genomic DNA was the PCR template. Amplification of the beta chain CDR3 used 30 forward and 13 reverse multiplex primers. A single record per CDR3 protein comes from TCRdb applying MiXCR to the multiplex PCR reads. The repertoire consists of fewer than 300,000 distinct CDR3 sequences, with approximately 50% occurring once and the leading ten covering roughly 13%. The sample consisted of peripheral blood mononuclear cells (PBMCs). These TCRs come from a man between 18 and 29 years old with type 2 diabetes.

The table lists this clonotype with a few counts. J is TRBJ1-2 and V is TRBV27; tentative D call: TRBD1 (5 bases). CDR3 length: 13 residues. Germline V gives CDR1 MNHEY, CDR2 SMNVEV (reference sequence). V lost 6 bases and J lost 0, with 8 bases in between. The CDR3 reads CASSLGANYGYTF. DNA of the CDR3: TGTGCCAGCAGCTTAGGGGCTAACTATGGCTACACCTTC.

This CDR3 reads CASSEAAPVYGYTF. The CDR3 nucleotides read TGTGCCAGCAGTGAAGCCGCTCCGGTCTATGGCTACACCTTC. The chain couples TRBV6-1 to TRBJ1-2; D unclear. The CDR3 loop spans 14 amino acids. V was cut by 0 bases and J by 4 bases, with 9 bases left in between. Germline lookup yields CDR1 MNHNS and CDR2 SASEGT.

Points on this clonotype: This may be a read error, as it is one base from a much larger clone. The chain couples TRBV2 to TRBJ1-2; no definite D call. Germline lookup yields CDR1 SNHLY and CDR2 FYNNEI. This CDR3 contains 12 residues. V dropped 8 bases and J dropped 6 bases, with 13 bases sitting between them. Here the CDR3 DNA reads TGTGCCAGCTTGCGACTCTCGAATGGCTACACCTTC. It encodes CASLRLSNGYTF.

The rearrangement joins TRBV10-3 to TRBJ2-7; TRBD1 agrees at 7 bases. This CDR3 spans 12 amino acids. Trimming at V came to 9 bases and at J to 4 bases, leaving 6 bases not matched to a gene. Germline values: CDR1 ENHRY, CDR2 SYGVKD. This chain's CDR3 is CAILDRDYEQYF. Here the CDR3 DNA reads TGTGCCATTCTAGACAGGGATTACGAGCAGTACTTC.

The chain employs TRBV6-5 and TRBJ1-2; 8 nucleotides align to TRBD1. The V segment lost 6 bases and the J segment 8 bases; nucleotides outside the gene matches: 8. In germline, CDR1 is MNHEY, CDR2 SVGAGI. The CDR3 sequence is 13 residues long. Here the CDR3 reads CASRKIDRGGYTF. As DNA, the CDR3 is TGTGCCAGCAGAAAGATAGACAGGGGAGGCTACACCTTC.

J is TRBJ2-7 and V is TRBV13; no clear D gene. The CDR3 contains 14 residues. Deletions cut 1 base from V and 3 bases from J, with 10 bases between. The germline gives CDR1 PRHDT, CDR2 FYEKMQ (reference sequence). CDR3 nucleotides: TGTGCCAGCAGCTTAGAAGGGCTCCGCTACGAGCAGTACTTC. It yields the protein CASSLEGLRYEQYF.

The rearrangement uses TRBV4-1 and TRBJ2-7; the D is unclear. V was clipped by 3 bases and J by 4 bases, with 13 bases between them. Germline V gene data show CDR1 as MGHRA and CDR2 as YSYEKL. The CDR3 loop spans 14 amino acids. As DNA, the CDR3 is TGCGCCAGCAGCCAGCCGGACGCGAGGTACGAGCAGTACTTC. It specifies CASSQPDARYEQYF.

V and J are TRBV2 and TRBJ2-3; TRBD2 matches at 9 bases. Trimming took 0 bases from V and 4 from J; bases not matched to a gene: 2. CDR1 is SNHLY, CDR2 FYNNEI, per germline. This CDR3 is 15 amino acids long. CDR3: CASSEASGSADTQYF. The CDR3 region has the DNA TGTGCCAGCAGTGAAGCTAGCGGGAGCGCAGATACGCAGTATTTT.

CDR3 sequence (DNA): TGTGCCAGTAGAGATAGAGGGCGGGGAGCTAACTATGGCTACACCTTC. Protein: CASRDRGRGANYGYTF. This chain uses TRBV19 with TRBJ1-2, with unresolved D. The CDR3 runs to 16 residues. Trimming stripped 6 bases from V and 0 bases from J, with 17 bases between. Germline V gives CDR1 LNHDA, CDR2 SQIVND (reference sequence).

The chain joins TRBV6-1 to TRBJ1-6; 12 nucleotides match TRBD1. After removal of 8 bases from V and 7 bases from J, the junction contained 9 bases not matched to a gene. Germline V CDR1 and CDR2: MNHNS, SASEGT. The CDR3 is 16 amino acids. The CDR3 DNA sequence: TGTGCCAGCCGTAACGGGGACAGGGGGCGAAATTCACCCCTCCACTTT. Translation gives CASRNGDRGRNSPLHF.

On this clonotype itself: A much larger clone differs by one base, so this may be a read error. The CDR3 carries no conserved terminal phenylalanine or tryptophan, so it likely arises from a read error. This chain joins TRBV13 and TRBJ2-5, with 12 bases fitting TRBD2. CDR3 length: 17 amino acids. Trimming at V came to 6 bases and at J to 5 bases, leaving 13 bases not matched to a gene. Germline CDR1 PRHDT, CDR2 FYEKMQ (reference sequence). This CDR3 is CASSEGLAGFGSETQYS. CDR3 nucleotide sequence: TGTGCCAGCAGTGAGGGACTAGCGGGTTTTGGTTCGGAGACCCAGTACTCC.

The V and J genes are TRBV30 and TRBJ1-1; D is uncertain. Germline loops: CDR1 GTSNPN, CDR2 SVGIG (reference sequence). V was cut by 2 bases and J by 3 bases, with 7 bases left in between. The CDR3 spans 12 residues. In DNA, the CDR3 is TGTGCCTGGAGTAAATGGGACACTGAAGCTTTCTTT. Protein sequence: CAWSKWDTEAFF.

The CDR3 region is CSANPGQGRTDTQYF. CDR3 nucleotides: TGCAGTGCAAACCCGGGACAGGGGAGAACAGATACGCAGTATTTT. The V gene is TRBV20-1, the J gene TRBJ2-3; 10 bases agree with TRBD1. The V gene end was trimmed by 6 bases and the J gene end by 3 bases; junction bases not matched to a gene: 9. Germline CDR1 DFQATT, CDR2 SNEGSKA (reference sequence). The CDR3 is 15 amino acids.

This chain uses TRBV2 with TRBJ1-4; D unclear. The V and J ends lost 8 bases and 8 bases respectively, with 18 bases between them. CDR1 and CDR2 (germline): SNHLY, FYNNEI. CDR3 length: 14 residues. Written as DNA, the CDR3 is TGTGCCAGCCGTCGAAATCTTGGGAGGGAAAAACTGTTTTTT. It encodes CASRRNLGREKLFF.

This clonotype was detected only once. The chain combines TRBV7-2 with TRBJ1-3, with 8 bases identical to TRBD1. V was clipped by 3 bases and J by 2 bases; unmatched bases: 9. This CDR3 has 17 residues. Germline V gene data show CDR1 as SGHTA and CDR2 as FQGNSA. DNA of the CDR3: TGTGCCAGCAGCTTTAGTCAGGGGGCTTCTGCTGGAAACACCATATATTTT. As protein: CASSFSQGASAGNTIYF.

The J gene is TRBJ2-7, the V gene TRBV20-1, with D maybe TRBD1 (5 bases). The CDR3 totals 12 residues. Germline CDR1 DFQATT, CDR2 SNEGSKA (reference sequence). Trimming shortened V by 3 bases and J by 3 bases, and 9 bases separated the two germline ends. In DNA, the CDR3 is TGCAGTGCTAGTAGGGGCCTCTACGAGCAGTACTTC. Residues: CSASRGLYEQYF.

CDR3 sequence: CSARDGTSGPTDTQYF. CDR3 coding DNA: TGCAGTGCTAGAGATGGGACTAGCGGCCCCACAGATACGCAGTATTTT. The chain has TRBV20-1 and TRBJ2-3, with TRBD2 matching over 11 bases. This CDR3 is built from 16 residues. V lost 0 bases, J lost 2 bases, and 4 bases stayed unmatched. Looked up from germline, CDR1 is DFQATT and CDR2 is SNEGSKA (reference sequence).

The J gene is TRBJ2-6, the V gene TRBV28; either TRBD1 or TRBD2 may supply D (5 bases each). CDR1 and CDR2 (germline): MDHEN, SYDVKM. Between the trimmed V and J ends, which lost 6 bases and 1 base, there was a span of 10 bases. The CDR3 spans 15 residues. The CDR3 region is CASSLGESGANVLTF. CDR3 nucleotides: TGTGCCAGCAGCCTGGGGGAATCTGGGGCCAACGTCCTGACTTTC.

The chain is built from TRBV20-1 and TRBJ1-1, with 7 positions matching TRBD1. The CDR3 has 19 residues. In germline, CDR1 is DFQATT, CDR2 SNEGSKA (reference sequence). J lost 3 bases, V lost 0 bases, and 19 bases had no gene match. The CDR3 DNA reads as TGCAGTGCTAGAGATCTTTTAGGGTGGATAGGGGGCAGAGACACTGAAGCTTTCTTT. This gives the protein CSARDLLGWIGGRDTEAFF.

This clonotype was seen repeatedly, ten times or more. The CDR3 nucleotides read TGTGCCACCAGCAGAGATCACGGGTCCTACGAGCAGTACTTC. Translated: CATSRDHGSYEQYF. V and J are TRBV15 and TRBJ2-7, with D hard to call. With 0 bases removed from V and 1 base from J, the gap between germline ends came to 7 bases. Germline V CDR1 and CDR2: LNHNV, YYDKDF (reference sequence). The CDR3 covers 14 residues.

The rearrangement links TRBV4-2 to TRBJ2-2, with D tentatively TRBD2 (6 bases). Deletions cut 0 bases from V and 6 bases from J, with 20 bases between. The CDR3 is 18 amino acids. CDR1 and CDR2 from the germline V gene are LGHNA and YNFKEQ. CDR3 loop: CASSQDTLLRLVSGELFF. For the CDR3, the DNA is TGTGCCAGCAGCCAAGATACCCTCCTCCGACTAGTATCCGGGGAGCTGTTTTTT.

The chain employs TRBV5-1 and TRBJ2-4; a possible D gene is TRBD2 (5 bases). The CDR3 covers 14 residues. Germline CDR1 is SGHRS and CDR2 is YFSETQ. Trimming pared 2 bases from V and 8 bases from J, leaving 14 bases between. As DNA, the CDR3 is TGCGCCAGCAGCTTTGAGGGCGCGGCGGACATTCAGTACTTC. This codes for CASSFEGAADIQYF.

There are a few counts of this clonotype. The genes are TRBV2 and TRBJ2-6, with TRBD1 identical over 7 bases. This CDR3 spans 19 amino acids. V was pared by 4 bases and J by 1 base, with 13 bases of the junction left unmatched. CDR1 and CDR2 from the germline V gene are SNHLY and FYNNEI. The CDR3 coding sequence is TGTGCCAGCAGTGTCTCCCCGGGACAGAGTACTTCTGGGGCCAACGTCCTGACTTTC. Translated, it gives CASSVSPGQSTSGANVLTF.

The V gene is TRBV19, the J gene TRBJ1-1; D gene ambiguous. Germline CDR1 reads LNHDA; CDR2 reads SQIVND (reference sequence). V was shortened by 5 bases and J by 0 bases, with 13 bases between the two germline ends. This CDR3 spans 15 amino acids. CDR3 region: CASSETGGMNTEAFF. CDR3 sequence (DNA): TGTGCCAGTAGTGAAACTGGAGGGATGAACACTGAAGCTTTCTTT.

The chain combines TRBV10-3 with TRBJ2-3, with TRBD2 matching over 10 bases. The CDR3 covers 14 residues. CDR1 is ENHRY, CDR2 SYGVKD, per germline. The CDR3 region has the DNA TGTGTCCTGGGGCTAGCGGGAGGCACAGATACGCAGTATTTT. This sequence encodes CVLGLAGGTDTQYF.

This chain connects TRBV10-1 to TRBJ2-7; D ambiguous. V lost 7 bases, J lost 2 bases, and 12 bases lay in between. Germline lookup yields CDR1 WNHNN and CDR2 SYGVQD (reference sequence). The CDR3 spans 13 residues. CDR3 nucleotides: TGCGCCAGCAATAACTCCGCTGCCTACGAGCAGTACTTC. Translated: CASNNSAAYEQYF.

A word on this clonotype: One end of the junction does not line up with germline, which may come from a read error. V usage is TRBV15 and J usage is TRBJ1-2; D gene unclear. The germline CDR1 and CDR2 sequences are LNHNV and YYDKDF (reference sequence). This CDR3 region has 14 residues. This chain's CDR3 is CATSNVQGHYGCTF. In nucleotides, the CDR3 is TGTGCCACCAGCAACGTCCAAGGGCACTATGGCTGCACCTTC.

This clonotype was counted at least ten times. The V call is TRBV19, the J call TRBJ2-7; a possible D gene is TRBD2 (5 bases). This CDR3 contains 14 residues. The germline V gene has CDR1 LNHDA and CDR2 SQIVND (reference sequence). The V gene lost 4 bases and the J gene lost 6 bases, with 16 bases spanning the gap. The CDR3 here is CASSTIPGKSEQYF. The CDR3 nucleotides read TGTGCCAGTAGTACGATACCGGGAAAGAGCGAGCAGTACTTC.

Concerning this clonotype itself: This may come from a read error, since a much larger clone is one base off. The rearrangement uses TRBV10-1 and TRBJ2-7, with D perhaps TRBD1 (5 bases). V shed 4 bases and J shed 7 bases, with 14 bases lying between them. CDR1 is WNHNN and CDR2 is SYGVQD in the germline V gene (reference sequence). This CDR3 spans 13 amino acids. The CDR3 coding sequence is TGCGCCAGCAGTGGGGTCAGGGCCCATGAGCAGTACTTC. It specifies CASSGVRAHEQYF.

This chain links TRBV7-2 with TRBJ2-3, with a tentative D call TRBD2 (6 bases). The germline gives CDR1 SGHTA, CDR2 FQGNSA. Deletions cut 0 bases from V and 1 base from J, with 8 bases between. The CDR3 is 15 residues long. CDR3 in amino acids: CASSLALAGTDTQYF. The CDR3, as DNA: TGTGCCAGCAGCTTAGCGTTAGCGGGCACAGATACGCAGTATTTT.

This clonotype came up a few times. The chain combines TRBV7-9 with TRBJ2-7; D gene uncertain. The CDR3 loop spans 13 amino acids. Germline V gene data show CDR1 as SEHNR and CDR2 as FQNEAQ (reference sequence). Trimming stripped 7 bases from V and 6 bases from J, with 16 bases between. The CDR3: CASTSFGFGEQYF. DNA for the CDR3: TGTGCCAGCACCTCTTTCGGGTTTGGCGAGCAGTACTTC.

There are a few counts of this clonotype. The chain combines TRBV2 with TRBJ1-5; weak D call: TRBD1 (5 bases). The CDR3 loop spans 14 amino acids. Germline CDR1 is SNHLY and CDR2 is FYNNEI. V lost 3 bases and J lost 7, with 13 bases in between. Written as DNA, the CDR3 is TGTGCCAGCAGTGAGGTGGCAGGGCGGCAGCCCCAGCATTTT. Residues: CASSEVAGRQPQHF. Full variable domain (missing parts from reference TRBV2 and TRBJ1-5): EPEVTQTPSHQVTQMGQEVILRCVPISNHLYFYWYRQILGQKVEFLVSFYNNEISEKSEIFDDQFSVERPDGSNFTLKIRSTKLEDSAMYFCASSEVAGRQPQHFGDGTRLSIL.